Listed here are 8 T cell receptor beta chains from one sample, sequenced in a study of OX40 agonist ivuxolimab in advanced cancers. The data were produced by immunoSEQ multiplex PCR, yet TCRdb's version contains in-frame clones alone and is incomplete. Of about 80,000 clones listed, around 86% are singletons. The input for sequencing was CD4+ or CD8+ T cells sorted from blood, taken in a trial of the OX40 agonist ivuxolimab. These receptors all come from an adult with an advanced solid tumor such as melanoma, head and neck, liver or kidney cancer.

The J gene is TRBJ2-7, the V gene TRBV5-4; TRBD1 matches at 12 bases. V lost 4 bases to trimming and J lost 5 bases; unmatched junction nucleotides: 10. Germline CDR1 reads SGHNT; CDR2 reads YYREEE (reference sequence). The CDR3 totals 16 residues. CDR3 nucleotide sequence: TGTGCCAGCAGCCCCCAAACGGGACAGGGGGCTAACGAGCAGTACTTC. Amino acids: CASSPQTGQGANEQYF.

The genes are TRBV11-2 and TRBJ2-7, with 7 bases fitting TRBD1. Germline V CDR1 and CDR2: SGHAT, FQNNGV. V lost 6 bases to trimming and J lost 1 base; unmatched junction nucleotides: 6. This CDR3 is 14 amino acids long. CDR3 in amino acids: CASRSPGQSYEQYF. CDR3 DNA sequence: TGTGCCAGCAGGTCTCCGGGACAGTCCTACGAGCAGTACTTC.

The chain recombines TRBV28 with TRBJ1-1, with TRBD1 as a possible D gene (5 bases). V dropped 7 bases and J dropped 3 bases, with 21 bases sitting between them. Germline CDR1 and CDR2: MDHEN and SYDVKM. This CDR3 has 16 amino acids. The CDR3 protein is CASIKRVPGRYTEAFF. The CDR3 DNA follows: TGTGCCAGCATCAAAAGGGTGCCAGGGAGGTACACTGAAGCTTTCTTT.

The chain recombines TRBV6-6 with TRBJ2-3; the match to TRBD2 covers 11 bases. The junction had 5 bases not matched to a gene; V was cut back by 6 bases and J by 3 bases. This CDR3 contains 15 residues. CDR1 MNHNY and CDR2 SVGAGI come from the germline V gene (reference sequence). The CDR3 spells CASRQLAGVTDTQYF. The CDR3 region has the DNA TGTGCCAGCAGACAACTAGCGGGGGTGACAGATACGCAGTATTTT.

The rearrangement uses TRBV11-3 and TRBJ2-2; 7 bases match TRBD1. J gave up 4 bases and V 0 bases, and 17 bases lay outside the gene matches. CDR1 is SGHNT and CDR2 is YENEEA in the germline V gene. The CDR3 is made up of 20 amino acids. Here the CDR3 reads CASSLESPFRQGEGTGELFF. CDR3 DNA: TGTGCCAGCAGCTTAGAATCGCCATTTCGACAGGGCGAGGGCACCGGGGAGCTGTTTTTT.

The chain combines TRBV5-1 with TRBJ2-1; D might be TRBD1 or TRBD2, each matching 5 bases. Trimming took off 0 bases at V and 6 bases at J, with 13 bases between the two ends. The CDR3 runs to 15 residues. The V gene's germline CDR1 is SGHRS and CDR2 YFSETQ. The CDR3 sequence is CASSLATGAGNEQFF. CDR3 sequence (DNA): TGCGCCAGCAGCTTGGCCACCGGGGCGGGCAATGAGCAGTTCTTC.

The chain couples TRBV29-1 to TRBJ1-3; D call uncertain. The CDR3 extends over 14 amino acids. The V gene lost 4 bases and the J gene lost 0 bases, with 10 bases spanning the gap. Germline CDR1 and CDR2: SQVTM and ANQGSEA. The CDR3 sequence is CSVVTTLSGNTIYF. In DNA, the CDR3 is TGCAGCGTTGTGACGACGCTCTCTGGAAACACCATATATTTT.

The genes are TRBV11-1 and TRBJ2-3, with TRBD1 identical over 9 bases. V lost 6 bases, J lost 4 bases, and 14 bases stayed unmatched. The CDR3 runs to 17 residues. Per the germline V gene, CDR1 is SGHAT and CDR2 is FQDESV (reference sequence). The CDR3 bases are TGTGCCAGCAGATCAATCCGGGACAGGGTTCCCCCAGATACGCAGTATTTT. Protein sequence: CASRSIRDRVPPDTQYF.